This T cell receptor beta chain stems from a study of blood T cell repertoires in COVID-19. Study-level background: In each case, the material was cDNA or gDNA derived from T cells, B-cell-depleted T cells, or PBMCs.

Produced via immunoSEQ multiplex PCR; TCRdb's table is partial and in-frame only. The sample contains roughly 200,000 clones, more than 70% of which appear only once. The sequencing input was PBMCs or T cells enriched from blood (not recorded which). This sequence was found in a middle-aged man who had recovered from COVID-19.

The CDR3: CATSDFPRSEGRYF. DNA for the CDR3: TGTGCCACCAGTGATTTCCCCCGGTCAGAGGGAAGGTATTTT. The rearrangement joins TRBV24-1 to TRBJ2-3; D may be TRBD2 (5 bases). Germline loops: CDR1 KGHDR, CDR2 SFDVKD. This CDR3 is 14 amino acids long. The V end lost 1 base, the J end lost 14 bases, and 18 bases lay between the germline ends.